The 25 T cell receptor beta chains presented below share a single source sample, sequenced in a study of identical twins (dated by TCRdb to 2015 to 2016). Libraries were built with 5' RACE. Sequencing was performed on an Illumina HiSeq 2000. TCRdb applied fastp at Q25 and MiXCR to the public reads, then kept only in-frame beta chains. Rows are unified per CDR3 protein, each entry keeping the most common DNA and genes. This sample has roughly 630,000 distinct CDR3 sequences in its table, and roughly 6.6% of those were observed once. The ten largest clonotypes hold less than 2% of the sample. In addition, the sample was reused for a study of yellow fever vaccine responses in identical twins.

Sequenced sample: PBMCs. The source of these receptors is a woman aged 18-30 years in good health.

Ten or more counts support this clonotype. The chain recombines TRBV9 with TRBJ2-1, with D maybe TRBD2 (5 bases). In germline, CDR1 is SGDLS, CDR2 YYNGEE. This CDR3 has 17 amino acids. Trimming removed 3 bases at V and 1 base at J, with 17 bases between. The CDR3 DNA is TGTGCCAGCAGCGCGTTTAGCGCCTTAGGGTCCTACAATGAGCAGTTCTTC. Translation: CASSAFSALGSYNEQFF.

This clonotype was found many times. The V gene is TRBV5-1, the J gene TRBJ2-2, with D maybe TRBD1 (6 bases). CDR1 is SGHRS and CDR2 is YFSETQ in the germline V gene. V gave up 4 bases and J gave up 4 bases, with 11 bases separating them. There are 14 residues in the CDR3. The CDR3, as DNA: TGCGCCAGCAGCGTAACAGGGCGCACCGGGGAGCTGTTTTTT. It specifies CASSVTGRTGELFF. The full variable domain, in which reference TRBV5-1 and TRBJ2-2 provide the parts outside the CDR3, is KAGVTQTPRYLIKTRGQQVTLSCSPISGHRSVSWYQQTPGQGLQFLFEYFSETQRNKGNFPGRFSGRQFSNSRSEMNVSTLELGDSALYLCASSVTGRTGELFFGEGSRLTVL.

This clonotype was seen a handful of times. The V gene is TRBV20-1, the J gene TRBJ2-1, with 9 nucleotides matching TRBD1. Germline V CDR1 and CDR2: DFQATT, SNEGSKA (reference sequence). The CDR3 spans 13 residues. CDR3 sequence: CTPTGGSGDEQFF. Written as DNA, the CDR3 is TGCACACCAACAGGGGGCTCTGGGGATGAGCAGTTCTTC.

The genes are TRBV5-1 and TRBJ2-7; D is unresolved. V lost 0 bases and J 4 bases, leaving 5 bases between the germline ends. The CDR3 covers 12 residues. Germline V gene lookup returns CDR1 SGHRS and CDR2 YFSETQ. The CDR3 coding sequence is TGCGCCAGCAGCTTGGATCAGTACGAGCAGTACTTC. Amino acids: CASSLDQYEQYF.

This clonotype was picked up a small number of times. The chain is built from TRBV3-1 and TRBJ2-7; 8 bases match TRBD1. The CDR3 has 16 residues. V trimming: 4 bases; J trimming: 2 bases; junction bases outside the gene matches: 10. From germline, CDR1 is LGHDT and CDR2 YNNKEL (reference sequence). In DNA, the CDR3 is TGTGCCAGCAGCCGGACTTCGGGACAGGAGCCCTACGAGCAGTACTTC. Translating gives CASSRTSGQEPYEQYF.

This clonotype showed up just a few times. CDR3 sequence (DNA): TGTGCCAGCAGTTTATCGGGGTTGGGACAGGGAACGGTTGGCTACACCTTC. The encoded protein is CASSLSGLGQGTVGYTF. The V and J genes are TRBV27 and TRBJ1-2; TRBD1 aligns across 9 bases. Germline V gives CDR1 MNHEY, CDR2 SMNVEV (reference sequence). This CDR3 has 17 residues. The V and J ends lost 0 bases and 7 bases, in that order; junction bases with no gene match: 12.

This clonotype was seen only a few times. V usage is TRBV12-3 or TRBV12-4 and J usage is TRBJ2-1; D possibly corresponds to TRBD2 (5 bases). The CDR3 consists of 15 residues. Trimming took off 4 bases at V and 6 bases at J, with 16 bases between the two ends. CDR3: CASSSETRLSNEQFF. The CDR3 DNA reads TGTGCCAGCAGTTCCGAAACCCGACTAAGCAATGAGCAGTTCTTC.

This clonotype was counted many times. The chain has TRBV20-1 and TRBJ1-2; possibly TRBD1 for D (6 bases). Trimming took 2 bases from V and 8 from J, leaving 15 bases between them. The CDR3 extends over 13 amino acids. From germline, CDR1 is DFQATT and CDR2 SNEGSKA (reference sequence). CDR3 sequence (DNA): TGCAGTGCTAGATCCACAGGGTATGTGGGCTACACCTTC. As protein: CSARSTGYVGYTF.

As to this clonotype: One end of the junction does not line up with germline, which may come from a read error. The chain joins TRBV5-1 to TRBJ2-2; D may be TRBD2 (6 bases). The germline gives CDR1 SGHRS, CDR2 YFSETQ. This CDR3 comprises 17 residues. CDR3 nucleotide sequence: TGCGCCAGCAGCCCCGCATATCGGGCCGGTGGGACCGGGGGGCTGTTTTTT. The encoded protein is CASSPAYRAGGTGGLFF.

This chain uses TRBV20-1 with TRBJ2-3; 8 bases agree with TRBD2. The CDR3 totals 14 residues. Germline lookup yields CDR1 DFQATT and CDR2 SNEGSKA (reference sequence). The trim removed 7 bases at V and 1 base at J, leaving 7 bases unmatched. CDR3 in DNA: TGCAGTGTCCCACTAGCGGTGCGCACAGATACGCAGTATTTT. The encoded protein is CSVPLAVRTDTQYF.

Many counts were recorded for this clonotype. V is TRBV12-3 or TRBV12-4 and J is TRBJ2-1, with 11 nucleotides matching TRBD2. V trimming: 8 bases; J trimming: 7 bases; junction bases outside the gene matches: 7. This CDR3 has 14 amino acids. The CDR3 region has the DNA TGTGCCAGCGCTAAACTAGCGGGAGTGAATGAGCAGTTCTTC. It codes for CASAKLAGVNEQFF.

The sample holds many counts of this clonotype. V and J are TRBV12-5 and TRBJ2-2, with no clear D. CDR1 is LGHNT, CDR2 FRNRAP, per germline. V was pared by 1 base and J by 2 bases, with 8 bases between. The CDR3 consists of 15 residues. Written as DNA, the CDR3 is TGTGCTAGTGGTTTGGGGACCCCAAACACCGGGGAGCTGTTTTTT. Protein product: CASGLGTPNTGELFF.

This clonotype was counted at least ten times. This chain links TRBV4-1 with TRBJ2-1, with TRBD1 matching 9 bases. Trimming at V came to 4 bases and at J to 9 bases, leaving 13 bases not matched to a gene. The CDR3 is made up of 16 amino acids. Germline CDR1 and CDR2: MGHRA and YSYEKL. CDR3 loop: CASSLSGTGLGFEQFF. The CDR3 nucleotides are TGCGCCAGCAGCCTCTCCGGGACAGGGTTAGGGTTTGAGCAGTTCTTC.

The chain recombines TRBV12-3 or TRBV12-4 with TRBJ2-1; unclear D gene. CDR3 length: 16 residues. V gave up 6 bases and J gave up 5 bases, with 20 bases separating them. Written as DNA, the CDR3 is TGTGCCAGCAGCCCATTCAAAGGGCTTGGGGACAATGAGCAGTTCTTC. Its translation is CASSPFKGLGDNEQFF.

In its sample, this clonotype was seen a few times. This rearrangement joins TRBV4-2 to TRBJ1-4, with 7 bases matching TRBD1. This CDR3 has 13 residues. J lost 4 bases, V lost 10 bases, and 6 bases had no gene match. CDR1 and CDR2 from the germline V gene are LGHNA and YNFKEQ. The CDR3 DNA follows: TGTGCCACTGGACAGGACAATAATGAAAAACTGTTTTTT. Translation gives CATGQDNNEKLFF.

This clonotype has only a few counts. The chain joins TRBV6-1 to TRBJ1-6; perhaps TRBD1 as D (6 bases). With 11 bases removed from V and 6 bases from J, the gap between germline ends came to 14 bases. CDR3 size: 13 residues. Looked up from germline, CDR1 is MNHNS and CDR2 is SASEGT. In DNA form, the CDR3 reads TGTGCCGGACATAGGGGGAGTAATTCACCCCTCCACTTT. Translated, it gives CAGHRGSNSPLHF.

This clonotype was recorded many times. The chain joins TRBV29-1 to TRBJ2-7, with TRBD1 identical over 12 bases. V gave up 4 bases and J gave up 5 bases; unmatched junction bases: 15. Germline V gene lookup returns CDR1 SQVTM and CDR2 ANQGSEA. The length of the CDR3 is 17 residues. CDR3 protein: CSVAKNTGTGGFNEQYV. The CDR3, as DNA: TGCAGCGTTGCCAAAAACACCGGGACAGGGGGCTTCAACGAGCAGTACGTC.

The V call is TRBV20-1, the J call TRBJ2-2; D may correspond to TRBD1 or TRBD2 (6 bases each). V lost 3 bases, J lost 1 base, and 18 bases lay in between. This CDR3 region has 17 residues. In germline, CDR1 is DFQATT, CDR2 SNEGSKA (reference sequence). CDR3 DNA: TGCAGTGCTAGTCACCGCGGAGGGACAAAGAACACCGGGGAGCTGTTTTTT. Encoded protein: CSASHRGGTKNTGELFF.

DNA of the CDR3: TGTGCCATCAGTGAGAAGCAGGGAACCGCTTACCTTCGTTCACCCCTCCACTTT. Amino acids: CAISEKQGTAYLRSPLHF. The chain carries TRBV10-3 and TRBJ1-6; D might be TRBD1 (5 bases). CDR1 is ENHRY and CDR2 is SYGVKD in the germline V gene. V lost 2 bases and J lost 9, with 23 bases in between. This CDR3 region has 18 residues.

For the CDR3, the DNA is TGTGCCAGCAGATCGGACAGGAAGAGTGAGCAGTTCTTC. As protein: CASRSDRKSEQFF. The V and J genes are TRBV12-3 or TRBV12-4 and TRBJ2-1; TRBD1 matches 7 bases. CDR3 length: 13 residues. The V gene end was trimmed by 6 bases and the J gene end by 9 bases; junction bases not matched to a gene: 8.

This clonotype was counted a few times. The gene calls are TRBV20-1 and TRBJ1-6; 9 bases are shared with TRBD1. The germline V gene encodes CDR1 DFQATT and CDR2 SNEGSKA (reference sequence). V dropped 6 bases and J dropped 6; count of bases not matched to a gene: 9. This CDR3 has 15 amino acids. For the CDR3, the DNA is TGCAGTGCAAACAGGGGGCCTCTCGTTAATTCACCCCTCCACTTT. Encoded protein: CSANRGPLVNSPLHF.

This chain links TRBV4-2 with TRBJ2-1, with 12 bases fitting TRBD1. Germline V lookup: CDR1 LGHNA, CDR2 YNFKEQ. The CDR3 length is 15 residues. J gave up 7 bases and V 4 bases, and 5 bases lay outside the gene matches. Here the CDR3 reads CASSPGTGGWNEQFF. CDR3 in DNA: TGTGCCAGCAGCCCCGGGACAGGGGGCTGGAATGAGCAGTTCTTC.

This chain uses TRBV9 with TRBJ2-7; D perhaps matches TRBD2 (5 bases). Germline V gene lookup returns CDR1 SGDLS and CDR2 YYNGEE. Trimming took off 0 bases at V and 6 bases at J, with 13 bases between the two ends. The CDR3 has 14 residues. The CDR3 coding sequence is TGTGCCAGCAGCGTAGGGGAACTAGACTCCGAGCAGTACTTC. Amino acid sequence: CASSVGELDSEQYF.

In this sample, this clonotype turned up many times. The chain combines TRBV6-5 with TRBJ1-1; TRBD1 is a possible D gene (5 bases). The CDR3 loop spans 13 amino acids. Trimming took 4 bases from V and 0 from J, leaving 6 bases between them. CDR1 and CDR2 (germline): MNHEY, SVGAGI. CDR3 DNA: TGTGCCAGCAGTTCCAGGGTGAACACTGAAGCTTTCTTT. This encodes CASSSRVNTEAFF.

Ten or more counts support this clonotype. The chain links TRBV5-1 to TRBJ1-4; D unresolved. The CDR3 is made up of 13 amino acids. Trimming took off 5 bases at V and 8 bases at J, with 13 bases between the two ends. CDR1 and CDR2 (germline): SGHRS, YFSETQ. The CDR3 sequence is CASRDPGVEKLFF. The CDR3 nucleotides are TGCGCCAGCAGGGACCCAGGTGTCGAAAAACTGTTTTTT.